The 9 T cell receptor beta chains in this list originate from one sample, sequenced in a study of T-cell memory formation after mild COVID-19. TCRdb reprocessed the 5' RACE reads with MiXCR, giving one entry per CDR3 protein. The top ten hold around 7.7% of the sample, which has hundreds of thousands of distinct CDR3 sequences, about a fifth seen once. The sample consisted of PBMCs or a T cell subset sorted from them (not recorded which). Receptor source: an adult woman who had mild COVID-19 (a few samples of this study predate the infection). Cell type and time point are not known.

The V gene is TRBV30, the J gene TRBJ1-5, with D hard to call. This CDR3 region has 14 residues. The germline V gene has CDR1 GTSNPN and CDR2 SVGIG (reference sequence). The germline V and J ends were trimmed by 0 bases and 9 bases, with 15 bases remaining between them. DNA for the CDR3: TGTGCCTGGAGTGTGTGGGGTGGAAGCACGCCCCAGCATTTT. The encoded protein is CAWSVWGGSTPQHF.

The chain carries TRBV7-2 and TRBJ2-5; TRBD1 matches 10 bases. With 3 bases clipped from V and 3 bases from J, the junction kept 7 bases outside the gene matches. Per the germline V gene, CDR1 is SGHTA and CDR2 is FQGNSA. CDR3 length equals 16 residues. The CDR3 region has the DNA TGTGCCAGCAGCTTTAGGACAGGGGGATCCGAAGAGACCCAGTACTTC. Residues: CASSFRTGGSEETQYF.

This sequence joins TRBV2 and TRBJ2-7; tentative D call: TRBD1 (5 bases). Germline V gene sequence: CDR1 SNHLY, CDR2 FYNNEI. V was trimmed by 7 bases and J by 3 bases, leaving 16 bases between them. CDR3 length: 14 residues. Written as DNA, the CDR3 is TGTGCCAGCATCCCCGACAGTCCTGACTACGAGCAGTACTTC. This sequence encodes CASIPDSPDYEQYF. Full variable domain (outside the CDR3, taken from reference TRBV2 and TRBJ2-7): EPEVTQTPSHQVTQMGQEVILRCVPISNHLYFYWYRQILGQKVEFLVSFYNNEISEKSEIFDDQFSVERPDGSNFTLKIRSTKLEDSAMYFCASIPDSPDYEQYFGPGTRLTVT.

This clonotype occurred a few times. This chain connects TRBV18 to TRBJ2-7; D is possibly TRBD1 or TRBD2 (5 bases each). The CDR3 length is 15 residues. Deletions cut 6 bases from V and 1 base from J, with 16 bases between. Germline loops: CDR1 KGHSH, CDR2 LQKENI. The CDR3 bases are TGTGCCAGCTCCCCCCGGGACGGACCTTCCTACGAGCAGTACTTC. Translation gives CASSPRDGPSYEQYF. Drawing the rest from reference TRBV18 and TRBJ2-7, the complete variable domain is NAGVMQNPRHLVRRRGQEARLRCSPMKGHSHVYWYRQLPEEGLKFMVYLQKENIIDESGMPKERFSAEFPKEGPSILRIQQVVRGDSAAYFCASSPRDGPSYEQYFGPGTRLTVT.

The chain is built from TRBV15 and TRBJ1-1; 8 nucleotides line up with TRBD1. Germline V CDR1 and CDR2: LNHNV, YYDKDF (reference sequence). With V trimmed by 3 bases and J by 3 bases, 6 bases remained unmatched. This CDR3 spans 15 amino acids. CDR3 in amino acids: CATSRGTGAHTEAFF. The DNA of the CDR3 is TGTGCCACCAGCAGGGGGACAGGAGCCCACACTGAAGCTTTCTTT.

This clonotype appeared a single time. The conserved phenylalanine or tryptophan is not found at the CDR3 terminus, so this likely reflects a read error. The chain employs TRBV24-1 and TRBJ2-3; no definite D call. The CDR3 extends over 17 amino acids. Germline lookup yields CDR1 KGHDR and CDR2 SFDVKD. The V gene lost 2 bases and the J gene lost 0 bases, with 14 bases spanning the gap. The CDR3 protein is CATSDYPVRTSTDTQYS. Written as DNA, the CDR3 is TGTGCCACCAGTGATTATCCAGTGCGCACGAGCACAGATACGCAGTATTCT.

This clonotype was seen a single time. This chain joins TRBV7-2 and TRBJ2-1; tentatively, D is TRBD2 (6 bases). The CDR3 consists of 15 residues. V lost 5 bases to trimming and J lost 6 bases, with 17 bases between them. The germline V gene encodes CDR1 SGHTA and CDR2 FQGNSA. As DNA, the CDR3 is TGTGCCAGCAGCCTGGGACTTTCTCTCCTCAATGAGCAGTTCTTC. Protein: CASSLGLSLLNEQFF.

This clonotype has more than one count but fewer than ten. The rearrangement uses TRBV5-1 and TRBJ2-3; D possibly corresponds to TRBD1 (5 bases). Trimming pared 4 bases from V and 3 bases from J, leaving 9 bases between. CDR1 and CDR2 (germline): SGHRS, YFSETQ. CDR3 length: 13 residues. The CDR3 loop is CASSLQETDTQYF. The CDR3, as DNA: TGCGCCAGCAGCCTACAGGAAACAGATACGCAGTATTTT.

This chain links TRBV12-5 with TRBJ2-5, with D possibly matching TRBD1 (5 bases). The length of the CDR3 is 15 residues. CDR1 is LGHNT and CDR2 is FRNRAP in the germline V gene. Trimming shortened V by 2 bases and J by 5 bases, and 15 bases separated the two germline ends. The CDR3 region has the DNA TGTGCTAGTGGTTTGCCCACAGGTGGGAAGGAGACCCAGTACTTC. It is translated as CASGLPTGGKETQYF.